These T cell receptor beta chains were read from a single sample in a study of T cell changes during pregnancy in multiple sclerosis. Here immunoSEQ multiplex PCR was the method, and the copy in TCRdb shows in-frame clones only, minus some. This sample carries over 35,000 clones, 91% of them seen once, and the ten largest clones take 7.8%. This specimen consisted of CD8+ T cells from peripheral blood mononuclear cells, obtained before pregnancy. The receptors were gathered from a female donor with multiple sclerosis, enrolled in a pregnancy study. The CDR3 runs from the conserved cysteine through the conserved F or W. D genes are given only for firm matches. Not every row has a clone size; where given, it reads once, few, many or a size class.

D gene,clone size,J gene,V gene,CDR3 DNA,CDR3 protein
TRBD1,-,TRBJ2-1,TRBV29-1,TGCAGCGTTGAAGGGGACAGCAGCACCTCCTACAATGAGCAGTTCTTC,CSVEGDSSTSYNEQFF
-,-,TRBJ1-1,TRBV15,TGTGCCACCAGCAAGGGGGTATCCACTGAAGCTTTCTTT,CATSKGVSTEAFF
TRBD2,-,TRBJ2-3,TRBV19,TGTGCCAGTAGGTCGGTATCGGTTTTTAGCGGGAGGAGCACAGATACGCAGTATTTT,CASRSVSVFSGRSTDTQYF
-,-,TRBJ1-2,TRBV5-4,TGTGCCAGCAGCCCTTTTCCGAGCGGGAACTATGGCTACACCTTC,CASSPFPSGNYGYTF
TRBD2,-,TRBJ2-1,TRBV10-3,TGTGCCACACTGCAATTAAGGGTGGCGGGAGCCCCCTACAATGAGCAGTTCTTC,CATLQLRVAGAPYNEQFF
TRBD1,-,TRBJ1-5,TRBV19,TGTGCCAGTAGTACGACCGACAGGGCCGTTTATAGCAATCAGCCCCAGCATTTT,CASSTTDRAVYSNQPQHF
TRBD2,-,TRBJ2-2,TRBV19,TGTGCCAGTAGTACTCTAGCGGGAGCCGGGGAGCTGTTTTTT,CASSTLAGAGELFF
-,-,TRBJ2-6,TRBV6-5,TGTGCCAGCAGTTACTCGAGCGGCTCTGGGGCCAACGTCCTGACTTTC,CASSYSSGSGANVLTF
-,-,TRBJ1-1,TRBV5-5,TGTGCCAGCAGACCGATCACGACAGTCATCACTGAAGCTTTCTTT,CASRPITTVITEAFF
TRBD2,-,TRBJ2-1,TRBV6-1,TGTGCCAGCGGGACTAGCGTTTACAATGAGCAGTTCTTC,CASGTSVYNEQFF
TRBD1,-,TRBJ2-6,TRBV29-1,TGCAGCGTTGATCCGGGACAGGGCCTATCTGGGGCCAACGTCCTGACTTTC,CSVDPGQGLSGANVLTF
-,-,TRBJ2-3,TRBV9,TGTGCCAGCAGCGTAAAGCGGTGTCATTCTAGCACAGATACGCAGTATTTT,CASSVKRCHSSTDTQYF
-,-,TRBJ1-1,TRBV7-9,TGTGCCAGCAGCATACTAGGGAATTCTGAAGCTTTCTTT,CASSILGNSEAFF
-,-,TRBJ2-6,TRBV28,TGTGCCAGCAGGTTAACAGGCTCTGGGGCCAACGTCCTGACTTTC,CASRLTGSGANVLTF
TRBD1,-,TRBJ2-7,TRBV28,TGTGCCAGCAACGACCCGGGACAGGCATCCTACGAGCAGTACTTC,CASNDPGQASYEQYF
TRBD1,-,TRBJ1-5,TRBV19,TGTGCCAGTATCCCCGACAGGGGGACGCCCCAGCATTTT,CASIPDRGTPQHF
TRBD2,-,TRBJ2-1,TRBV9,TGTGCCAGCAGCGTAGCAGAACTAGCGGGTATGAATGAGCAGTTCTTC,CASSVAELAGMNEQFF
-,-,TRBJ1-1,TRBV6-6,TGTGCCAGCAGTTCGGGGACGGGGGGCTTATCTGAAGCTTTCTTT,CASSSGTGGLSEAFF
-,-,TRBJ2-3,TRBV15,TGTGCCACCAGCAGAGACTTAACAGATACGCAGTATTTT,CATSRDLTDTQYF
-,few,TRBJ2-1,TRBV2,TGTGCCAGCAGTGACGGTGCGGTTGAGCAGTTCTTC,CASSDGAVEQFF
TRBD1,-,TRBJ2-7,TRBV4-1,TGCGCCAGCAGCCAAGCCACAGGGGGTGGCTACGAGCAGTACTTC,CASSQATGGGYEQYF
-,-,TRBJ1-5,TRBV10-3,TGTGCCATCAGTGAAGCGGGGTTCAATCAGCCCCAGCATTTT,CAISEAGFNQPQHF
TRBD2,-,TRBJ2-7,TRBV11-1,TGTGCCAGCAGCTTAGACAATAGCGGGAGTCCGTACTTC,CASSLDNSGSPYF
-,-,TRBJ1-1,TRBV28,TGTGCCAGCAGTCCCCGTGTTGGGGCCGGGACTGAAGCTTTCTTT,CASSPRVGAGTEAFF
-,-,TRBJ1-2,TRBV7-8,TGTGCCAGCAGCTCCCTGGGGAGAATGGATTACTATGGCTACACCTTC,CASSSLGRMDYYGYTF
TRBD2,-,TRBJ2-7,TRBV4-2,TGTGCCAGCAGCCAAGAACTAGCGGGGAGCTCCTACGAGCAGTACTTC,CASSQELAGSSYEQYF
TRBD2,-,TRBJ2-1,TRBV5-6,TGTGCCAGCAGGATCAGCGGGAGCTCCTACAATGAGCAGTTCTTC,CASRISGSSYNEQFF
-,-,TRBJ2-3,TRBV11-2,TGTGCCAGCAGCTTCACAGGCACAGATACGCAGTATTTT,CASSFTGTDTQYF
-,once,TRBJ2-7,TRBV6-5,TGTGCCAGCAGTTACGACAGTTCCTACGAGCAGTACTTC,CASSYDSSYEQYF